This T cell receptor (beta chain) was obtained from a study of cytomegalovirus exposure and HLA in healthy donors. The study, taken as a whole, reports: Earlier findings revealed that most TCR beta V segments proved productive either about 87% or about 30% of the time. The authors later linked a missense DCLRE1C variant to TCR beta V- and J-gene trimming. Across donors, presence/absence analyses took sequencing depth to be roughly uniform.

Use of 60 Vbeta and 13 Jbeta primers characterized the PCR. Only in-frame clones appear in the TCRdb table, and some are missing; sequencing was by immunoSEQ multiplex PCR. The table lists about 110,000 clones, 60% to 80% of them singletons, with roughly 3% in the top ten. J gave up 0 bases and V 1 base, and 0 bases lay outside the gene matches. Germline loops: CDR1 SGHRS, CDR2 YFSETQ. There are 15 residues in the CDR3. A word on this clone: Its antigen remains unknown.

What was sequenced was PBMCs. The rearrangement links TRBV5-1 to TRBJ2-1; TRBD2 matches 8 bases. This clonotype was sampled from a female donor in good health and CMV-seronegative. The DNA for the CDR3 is TGCGCCAGCAGCTTGAGCGGGAGCTCCTACAATGAGCAGTTCTTC. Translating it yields CASSLSGSSYNEQFF.